This TCR beta chain was identified during a study of blood T cells in healthy people across ages. Germline loops: CDR1 SGHTA, CDR2 FQGTGA. The CDR3 loop spans 16 amino acids. Details on this clonotype: At one end the junction does not follow the germline gene, possibly because of a read error.

A second PCR of 7 to 11 cycles used a sample-barcoded 5' primer and a J-beta primer mix. TCRdb fed the 5' RACE reads into MiXCR, producing one record per CDR3 protein. The sample records hundreds of thousands of distinct CDR3 sequences, about half being singletons. The sequence came from a man aged 80 or over in good health. The chain couples TRBV7-3 to TRBJ2-1, with 9 positions matching TRBD2. Sequenced sample: blood. CDR3: CASSLSAGGVYNGQFF. CDR3 DNA: TGTGCCAGCAGCTTAAGCGCGGGGGGGGTATACAATGGGCAGTTCTTC.